The entry that follows covers one T cell receptor (beta chain) sequence. These data are taken from a study of cytomegalovirus exposure and HLA in healthy donors. Overall study: Earlier work reported 100 million or so unique TCR beta sequences from about 180 million T cells. Tens of millions of unique TCRs from HLA-typed donors were held in an early release of data.

This PCR relied on a set of 60 Vbeta primers and 13 Jbeta primers. As originally analysed: A later analysis counted approximately 88 million unique TCR beta chains, 9.5 million to 13 million shared. Libraries were prepared by immunoSEQ multiplex PCR; TCRdb keeps only in-frame clonotypes and omits some of them. That table is the source of V, J and clone size, and D and trimming were worked out from the DNA. The sample shows 95,000 to 150,000 clones, around 66% of them seen only once. Deletions cut 6 bases from V and 1 base from J, with 9 bases between. Germline assignment: CDR1 SGDLS and CDR2 YYNGEE. The CDR3 totals 13 residues.

The J gene is TRBJ2-3, the V gene TRBV9; no firm D call. The clonotype comes from a woman aged 40 to 50 in good health and CMV-seropositive. Input material: PBMCs. In DNA form, the CDR3 reads TGTGCCAGCAATAGTCAAGGCACAGATACGCAGTATTTT. It translates to CASNSQGTDTQYF.